The rows below give T cell receptor beta chains drawn from one sample of a study of T cells in Graves' hyperthyroidism and ophthalmopathy. Via MiXCR, TCRdb re-called the multiplex PCR reads, giving one row per CDR3 protein. This sample yields 450,000 to 600,000 distinct CDR3 sequences, of which less than 15% are seen a single time; 14% belongs to the top ten. The sequencing sample was made of blood. The origin of the receptors is a woman aged 40 to 50 with Graves' hyperthyroidism. Each CDR3 is given with its conserved first and last residue. A D gene is named only where the DNA matches it firmly. Clone size is given for some rows only: seen once, a few or many times, or a class if the clone is expanded.

clone_size: few
v_call: TRBV20-1
d_call: -
j_call: TRBJ2-4
cdr3_nt: TGCAGTGCTAGTGAGACCGGGACACATCAGTACTTC
cdr3_aa: CSASETGTHQYF

clone_size: -
v_call: TRBV12-3/TRBV12-4
d_call: TRBD1
j_call: TRBJ2-1
cdr3_nt: TGTGCCAGCAGTCGGACAGGGGGCAGGGGGAATGAGCAGTTCTTC
cdr3_aa: CASSRTGGRGNEQFF

clone_size: few
v_call: TRBV10-2
d_call: -
j_call: TRBJ2-3
cdr3_nt: TGCGCCAGCGCCCCCCCGGGGGGCACAGATACGCAGTATTTT
cdr3_aa: CASAPPGGTDTQYF

clone_size: many
v_call: TRBV20-1
d_call: -
j_call: TRBJ1-1
cdr3_nt: TGCAGTGCTAGAGAAACAGCGAACACTGAAGCTTTCTTT
cdr3_aa: CSARETANTEAFF

clone_size: many
v_call: TRBV20-1
d_call: TRBD1
j_call: TRBJ2-7
cdr3_nt: TGCAGTGCTAGAGATCAGGACAGGGGAATCTACGAGCAGTACTTC
cdr3_aa: CSARDQDRGIYEQYF

clone_size: few
v_call: TRBV28
d_call: -
j_call: TRBJ1-6
cdr3_nt: TGTGCCAGCAGTCCCCCGGGCGCTCCCAGGGGATCACCCCTCCACTTT
cdr3_aa: CASSPPGAPRGSPLHF

clone_size: many
v_call: TRBV12-3/TRBV12-4
d_call: -
j_call: TRBJ2-3
cdr3_nt: TGTGCCAGCAGTTCTTATACAGGGCGGAATACGCAGTATTTT
cdr3_aa: CASSSYTGRNTQYF

clone_size: few
v_call: TRBV5-1
d_call: TRBD1
j_call: TRBJ2-5
cdr3_nt: TGCGCCAGCAGCTTGACAGGGGGGTTCCAAGAGACCCAGTACTTC
cdr3_aa: CASSLTGGFQETQYF

clone_size: -
v_call: TRBV4-1
d_call: -
j_call: TRBJ1-5
cdr3_nt: TGCGCCAGCAGGCAAGGGGATATCAGCAATCAGCCCCAGCATTTT
cdr3_aa: CASRQGDISNQPQHF

clone_size: few
v_call: TRBV19
d_call: TRBD1
j_call: TRBJ1-5
cdr3_nt: TGTGCCAGTAGGATGACAGGGACGTCTAGCAATCAGCCCCAGCATTTT
cdr3_aa: CASRMTGTSSNQPQHF

clone_size: few
v_call: TRBV2
d_call: TRBD1
j_call: TRBJ1-6
cdr3_nt: TGTGCCAGCACCCGGGACAGGGGGACGAATTCACCCCCCCACTTT
cdr3_aa: CASTRDRGTNSPPHF

clone_size: many
v_call: TRBV6-1
d_call: TRBD1
j_call: TRBJ2-7
cdr3_nt: TGTGCCAGCAGTGAATGGGGGACAGGGGACCACGAGCAGTACTTC
cdr3_aa: CASSEWGTGDHEQYF

clone_size: -
v_call: TRBV4-1
d_call: TRBD2
j_call: TRBJ2-1
cdr3_nt: TGCGCCAGCAGCCAAGAAAGCGGGAGGGGGAATGAGCAGTTCTTC
cdr3_aa: CASSQESGRGNEQFF

clone_size: many
v_call: TRBV28
d_call: TRBD2
j_call: TRBJ2-1
cdr3_nt: TGTGCCAGCACCCAGGGACTAGCGTACTACAATGAGCAGTTCTTC
cdr3_aa: CASTQGLAYYNEQFF

clone_size: many
v_call: TRBV28
d_call: -
j_call: TRBJ2-7
cdr3_nt: TGTGCCAGCAGTCCCGTGGGGCTTCTGAGCTCCTACGAGCAGTACTTC
cdr3_aa: CASSPVGLLSSYEQYF

clone_size: -
v_call: TRBV10-3
d_call: TRBD2
j_call: TRBJ2-1
cdr3_nt: TGTGCCATCAGGGTGACTAGCGGGAGTCCGTACAATGAGCAGTTCTTC
cdr3_aa: CAIRVTSGSPYNEQFF

clone_size: few
v_call: TRBV19
d_call: -
j_call: TRBJ1-1
cdr3_nt: TGTGCCAGTAGTACTCGCTTGGGGGGTGAAGCTTTCTTT
cdr3_aa: CASSTRLGGEAFF

clone_size: many
v_call: TRBV29-1
d_call: TRBD2
j_call: TRBJ2-3
cdr3_nt: TGCAGCATATCAACTAGCGGGGGCACAGATACGCAGTATTTT
cdr3_aa: CSISTSGGTDTQYF

clone_size: -
v_call: TRBV28
d_call: TRBD1
j_call: TRBJ2-2
cdr3_nt: TGTGCCAGCAGTTTGGGACAGGGTGGCGGGGAGCTGTTTTTT
cdr3_aa: CASSLGQGGGELFF

clone_size: few
v_call: TRBV28
d_call: TRBD1
j_call: TRBJ1-5
cdr3_nt: TGTGCCAGCAGTTTGGAACAGGGGGTGAGGCAGCCCCAGCATTTT
cdr3_aa: CASSLEQGVRQPQHF

clone_size: few
v_call: TRBV6-1
d_call: -
j_call: TRBJ2-6
cdr3_nt: TGTGCCAGCAGTTATACGGGGGAAGGGGCCAACGTCCTGACTTTC
cdr3_aa: CASSYTGEGANVLTF

clone_size: -
v_call: TRBV20-1
d_call: -
j_call: TRBJ2-7
cdr3_nt: TGCAGTGCTAGAGATCGGGAGAGTGGGTTTTACGAGCAGTACTTC
cdr3_aa: CSARDRESGFYEQYF

clone_size: many
v_call: TRBV7-2
d_call: -
j_call: TRBJ1-2
cdr3_nt: TGTGCCAGCAGCTTCGAATCGCCTAACTATGGCTACACCTTC
cdr3_aa: CASSFESPNYGYTF

clone_size: many
v_call: TRBV6-1
d_call: -
j_call: TRBJ1-5
cdr3_nt: TGTGCCAGCAGTAGGTCCCGACGGATAAATCAGCCCCAGCATTTT
cdr3_aa: CASSRSRRINQPQHF

clone_size: many
v_call: TRBV6-1
d_call: TRBD2
j_call: TRBJ2-1
cdr3_nt: TGTGCCAGCAGCCGGGTGGGAGGGGACAATGAGCAGTTCTTC
cdr3_aa: CASSRVGGDNEQFF

clone_size: few
v_call: TRBV5-1
d_call: TRBD2
j_call: TRBJ2-5
cdr3_nt: TGCGCCAGCAGCCCAGGGACTAGCGTCAAAGAGACCCAGTACTTC
cdr3_aa: CASSPGTSVKETQYF

clone_size: many
v_call: TRBV11-2
d_call: TRBD2
j_call: TRBJ2-7
cdr3_nt: TGTGCCAGCAGCCTCGGGACTAGCGGAATCGAGCAGTACTTC
cdr3_aa: CASSLGTSGIEQYF

clone_size: many
v_call: TRBV7-2
d_call: -
j_call: TRBJ2-5
cdr3_nt: TGTGCCAGCCAAAAGGGCGGGGCGGGCCAAGAGACCCAGTACTTC
cdr3_aa: CASQKGGAGQETQYF

clone_size: many
v_call: TRBV18
d_call: TRBD2
j_call: TRBJ2-3
cdr3_nt: TGTGCCAGCTCACGACTAGTACAGCGGGAGACAGATACGCAGTATTTT
cdr3_aa: CASSRLVQRETDTQYF

clone_size: many
v_call: TRBV24-1
d_call: TRBD2
j_call: TRBJ2-2
cdr3_nt: TGTGCCACCAGTGCCGTGGGACTAGCGGGAGGGCATACCGGGGAGCTGTTTTTT
cdr3_aa: CATSAVGLAGGHTGELFF

clone_size: few
v_call: TRBV9
d_call: -
j_call: TRBJ2-2
cdr3_nt: TGTGCCAGCAGCACCCCCAGACAGGCGAGAGGGGCCGGGGAGCTGTTTTTT
cdr3_aa: CASSTPRQARGAGELFF

clone_size: many
v_call: TRBV20-1
d_call: -
j_call: TRBJ2-5
cdr3_nt: TGCAGTGCCTTGGACAGTCGTGCGATTGAGACCCAGTACTTC
cdr3_aa: CSALDSRAIETQYF

clone_size: many
v_call: TRBV11-2
d_call: -
j_call: TRBJ2-7
cdr3_nt: TGTGCCAGCAGCCCCGGGGACCGCGCCTACGAGCAGTACTTC
cdr3_aa: CASSPGDRAYEQYF

clone_size: -
v_call: TRBV20-1
d_call: -
j_call: TRBJ1-2
cdr3_nt: TGCAGTGCTAAAATCTCGGTTAGTGGGGCCTACACCTTC
cdr3_aa: CSAKISVSGAYTF

clone_size: many
v_call: TRBV24-1
d_call: -
j_call: TRBJ2-2
cdr3_nt: TGTGCCACCAGTGATGGGGGTCTAAGGGAGCTGTTTTTT
cdr3_aa: CATSDGGLRELFF

clone_size: -
v_call: TRBV24-1
d_call: -
j_call: TRBJ2-3
cdr3_nt: TGTGCCACCAGTGATCCCGAAAGCACAGATACGCAGTATTTT
cdr3_aa: CATSDPESTDTQYF

clone_size: many
v_call: TRBV2
d_call: -
j_call: TRBJ1-2
cdr3_nt: TGTGCCAGCACCGGAGGGCTGTCTAACTATGGCTACACCTTC
cdr3_aa: CASTGGLSNYGYTF

clone_size: once
v_call: TRBV5-1
d_call: -
j_call: TRBJ2-1
cdr3_nt: TGCGCCAGCAGCTTCGGGCCTCGCGACAATAAGCAGTTCTTC
cdr3_aa: CASSFGPRDNKQFF

clone_size: few
v_call: TRBV3-1
d_call: TRBD2
j_call: TRBJ2-1
cdr3_nt: TGTGCCAGCAGCATATCCGGGACTAGCAGTCTCAATGAGCAGTTCTTC
cdr3_aa: CASSISGTSSLNEQFF

clone_size: many
v_call: TRBV28
d_call: -
j_call: TRBJ2-7
cdr3_nt: TGTGCCAGCAGTTCGGGTGACGAGCAGTACTTC
cdr3_aa: CASSSGDEQYF

clone_size: many
v_call: TRBV18
d_call: -
j_call: TRBJ1-1
cdr3_nt: TGTGCCAGCTCAAACATAGGCCTTGGGGATTCTTTCTTT
cdr3_aa: CASSNIGLGDSFF

clone_size: many
v_call: TRBV12-3/TRBV12-4
d_call: -
j_call: TRBJ2-7
cdr3_nt: TGTGCCAGCAGTTTGGGAGGCAGGTCCTACGAGCAGTACTTC
cdr3_aa: CASSLGGRSYEQYF

clone_size: -
v_call: TRBV28
d_call: -
j_call: TRBJ1-2
cdr3_nt: TGTGCCAGCAGTTTCAAGGTCCGGGATGGCTACACCTTC
cdr3_aa: CASSFKVRDGYTF

clone_size: many
v_call: TRBV18
d_call: -
j_call: TRBJ1-1
cdr3_nt: TGTGCCAGTGCCCTGGACAGGAACACTGAAGCTTTCTTT
cdr3_aa: CASALDRNTEAFF

clone_size: many
v_call: TRBV11-2
d_call: TRBD1
j_call: TRBJ2-1
cdr3_nt: TGTGCCAGCAGCTGGGGACAGGGAGGCAATGAGCAGTTCTTC
cdr3_aa: CASSWGQGGNEQFF

clone_size: many
v_call: TRBV19
d_call: -
j_call: TRBJ1-1
cdr3_nt: TGTGCCAGTAGTCCGGAACGCGGGGGATTGAACACTGAAGCTTTCTTT
cdr3_aa: CASSPERGGLNTEAFF

clone_size: many
v_call: TRBV7-8
d_call: -
j_call: TRBJ2-1
cdr3_nt: TGTGCCAGCAGCCCCCCCCCGCGGCTGGGTGAGCAGTTCTTC
cdr3_aa: CASSPPPRLGEQFF

clone_size: -
v_call: TRBV19
d_call: -
j_call: TRBJ1-1
cdr3_nt: TGTGCCAGTTCGAGGTCGGTGAACACTGAAGCTTTCTTT
cdr3_aa: CASSRSVNTEAFF

clone_size: many
v_call: TRBV28
d_call: -
j_call: TRBJ1-5
cdr3_nt: TGTGCCAGCAGTTTTGGGGCAGCTCAGCCCCAGCATTTT
cdr3_aa: CASSFGAAQPQHF

clone_size: many
v_call: TRBV2
d_call: TRBD1
j_call: TRBJ1-1
cdr3_nt: TGTGCCAGCAGAACCGACAGGGGGGACACTGAAGCTTTCTTT
cdr3_aa: CASRTDRGDTEAFF